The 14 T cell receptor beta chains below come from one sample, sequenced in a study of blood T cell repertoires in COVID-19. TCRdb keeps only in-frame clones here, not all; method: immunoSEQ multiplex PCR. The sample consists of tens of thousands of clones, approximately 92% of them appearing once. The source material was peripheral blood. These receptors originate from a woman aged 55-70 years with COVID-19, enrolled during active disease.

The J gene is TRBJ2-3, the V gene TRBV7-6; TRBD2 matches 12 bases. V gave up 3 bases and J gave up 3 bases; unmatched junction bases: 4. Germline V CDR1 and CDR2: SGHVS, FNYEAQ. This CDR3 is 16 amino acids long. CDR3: CASSLALAGGTDTQYF. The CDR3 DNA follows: TGTGCCAGCAGCTTGGCCCTAGCGGGGGGGACAGATACGCAGTATTTT. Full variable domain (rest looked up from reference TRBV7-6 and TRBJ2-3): GAGVSQSPRYKVTKRGQDVALRCDPISGHVSLYWYRQALGQGPEFLTYFNYEAQQDKSGLPNDRFSAERPEGSISTLTIQRTEQRDSAMYRCASSLALAGGTDTQYFGPGTRLTVL.

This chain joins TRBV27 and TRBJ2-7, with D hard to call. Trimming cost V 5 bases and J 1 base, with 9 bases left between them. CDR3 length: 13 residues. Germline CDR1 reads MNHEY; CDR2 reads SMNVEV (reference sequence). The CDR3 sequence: CASSLDWSYEQYF. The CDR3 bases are TGTGCCAGCAGTCTCGACTGGTCCTACGAGCAGTACTTC.

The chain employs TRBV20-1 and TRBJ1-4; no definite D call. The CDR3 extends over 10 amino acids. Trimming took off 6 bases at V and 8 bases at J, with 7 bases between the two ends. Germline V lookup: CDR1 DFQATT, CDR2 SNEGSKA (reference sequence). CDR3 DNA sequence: TGCAGTGCCATACAGGAAAAACTGTTTTTT. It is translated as CSAIQEKLFF.

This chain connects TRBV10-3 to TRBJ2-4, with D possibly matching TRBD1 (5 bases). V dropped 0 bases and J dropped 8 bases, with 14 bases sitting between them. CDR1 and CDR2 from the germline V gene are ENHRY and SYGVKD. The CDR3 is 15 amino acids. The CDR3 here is CAISESQGGQDIQYF. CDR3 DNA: TGTGCCATCAGTGAGTCCCAGGGCGGCCAGGACATTCAGTACTTC.

The CDR3 region has the DNA TGTGCCAGCAGCCGGACTAGCGGGGGAAATGAGCAGTTCTTC. Amino acid sequence: CASSRTSGGNEQFF. This rearrangement joins TRBV7-2 to TRBJ2-1, with 13 bases fitting TRBD2. This CDR3 comprises 14 residues. The ends lost 5 bases at V and 7 bases at J; junction bases unmatched: 2. Germline CDR1 reads SGHTA; CDR2 reads FQGNSA.

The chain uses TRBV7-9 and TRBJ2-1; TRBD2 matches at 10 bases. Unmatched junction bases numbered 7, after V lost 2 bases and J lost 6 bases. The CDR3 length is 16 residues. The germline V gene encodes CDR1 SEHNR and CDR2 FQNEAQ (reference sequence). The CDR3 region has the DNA TGTGCCAGCAGCTTAAGAACGGGACTAGCGCCCAATGAGCAGTTCTTC. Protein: CASSLRTGLAPNEQFF.

The CDR3, as DNA: TGCGCCAGCAGCTTGATCAGCGGCCCCGAGACCCAGTACTTC. Amino acid sequence: CASSLISGPETQYF. The genes are TRBV5-1 and TRBJ2-5; possibly TRBD2 for D (5 bases). Germline V gene sequence: CDR1 SGHRS, CDR2 YFSETQ. Trimming pared 1 base from V and 5 bases from J, leaving 12 bases between. CDR3 length: 14 amino acids.

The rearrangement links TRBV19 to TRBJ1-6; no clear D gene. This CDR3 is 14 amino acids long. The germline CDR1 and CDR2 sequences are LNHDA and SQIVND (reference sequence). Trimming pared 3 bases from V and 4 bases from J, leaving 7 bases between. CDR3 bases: TGTGCCAGTAGTATCCTACAGTATAATTCACCCCTCCACTTT. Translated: CASSILQYNSPLHF.

The CDR3 here is CASTEGTSGTNEQYF. The CDR3 DNA sequence: TGTGCCAGCACCGAAGGGACTAGCGGGACCAACGAGCAGTACTTC. The chain is built from TRBV27 and TRBJ2-7, with TRBD2 matching over 13 bases. Looked up from germline, CDR1 is MNHEY and CDR2 is SMNVEV (reference sequence). V lost 7 bases, J lost 5 bases, and 8 bases stayed unmatched. The CDR3 runs to 15 residues.

CDR3 nucleotides: TGTGCCAGCAGCTTATCCCCAAGACTAGTAACTAGCACAGATACGCAGTATTTT. It encodes CASSLSPRLVTSTDTQYF. V is TRBV7-2 and J is TRBJ2-3; possible D gene TRBD2, 6 bases. Looked up from germline, CDR1 is SGHTA and CDR2 is FQGNSA. Trimming shortened V by 2 bases and J by 0 bases, and 18 bases separated the two germline ends. The CDR3 extends over 18 amino acids.

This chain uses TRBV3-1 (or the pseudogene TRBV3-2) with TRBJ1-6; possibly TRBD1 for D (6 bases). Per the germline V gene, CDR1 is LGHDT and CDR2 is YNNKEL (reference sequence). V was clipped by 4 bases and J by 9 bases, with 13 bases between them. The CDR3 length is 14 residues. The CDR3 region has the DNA TGTGCCAGCAGCCCGACAGGCTCCGGTTCACCCCTCCACTTT. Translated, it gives CASSPTGSGSPLHF.

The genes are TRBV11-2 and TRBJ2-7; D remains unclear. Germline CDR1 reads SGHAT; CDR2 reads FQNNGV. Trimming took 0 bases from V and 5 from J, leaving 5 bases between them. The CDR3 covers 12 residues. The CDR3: CASSLDRNEQYF. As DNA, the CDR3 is TGTGCCAGCAGCTTAGATCGTAACGAGCAGTACTTC.

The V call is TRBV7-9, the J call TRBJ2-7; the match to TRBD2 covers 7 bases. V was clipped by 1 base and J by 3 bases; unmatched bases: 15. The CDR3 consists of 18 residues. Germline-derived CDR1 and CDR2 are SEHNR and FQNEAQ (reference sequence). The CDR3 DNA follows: TGTGCCAGCAGCTTAGGGAACGCCCCGCGGGAGATAAACTACGAGCAGTACTTC. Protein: CASSLGNAPREINYEQYF.

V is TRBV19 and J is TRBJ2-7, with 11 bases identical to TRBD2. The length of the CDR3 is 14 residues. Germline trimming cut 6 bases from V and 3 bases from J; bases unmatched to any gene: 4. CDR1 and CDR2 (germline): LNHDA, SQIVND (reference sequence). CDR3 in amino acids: CASSGLAGDYEQYF. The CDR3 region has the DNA TGTGCCAGTAGCGGACTAGCGGGCGACTACGAGCAGTACTTC.